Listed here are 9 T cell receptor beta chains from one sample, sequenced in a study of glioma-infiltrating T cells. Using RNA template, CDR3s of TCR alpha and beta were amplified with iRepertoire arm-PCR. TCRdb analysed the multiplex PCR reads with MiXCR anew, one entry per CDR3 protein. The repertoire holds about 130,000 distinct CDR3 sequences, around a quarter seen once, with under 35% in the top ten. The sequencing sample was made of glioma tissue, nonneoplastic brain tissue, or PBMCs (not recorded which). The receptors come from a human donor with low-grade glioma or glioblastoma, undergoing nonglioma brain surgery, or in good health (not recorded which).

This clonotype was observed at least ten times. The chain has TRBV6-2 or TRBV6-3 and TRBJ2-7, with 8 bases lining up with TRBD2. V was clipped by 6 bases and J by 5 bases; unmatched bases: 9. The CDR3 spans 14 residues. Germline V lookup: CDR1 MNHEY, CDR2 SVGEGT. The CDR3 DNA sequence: TGTGCCAGCAGGTCCGGCGGGAGGAGTGACGAGCAGTACGTC. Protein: CASRSGGRSDEQYV.

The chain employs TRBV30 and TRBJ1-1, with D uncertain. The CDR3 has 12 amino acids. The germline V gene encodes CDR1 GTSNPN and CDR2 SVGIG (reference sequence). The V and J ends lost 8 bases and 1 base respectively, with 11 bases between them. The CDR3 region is CAGARGNTEAFF. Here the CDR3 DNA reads TGTGCCGGAGCCCGGGGGAACACTGAAGCTTTCTTT.

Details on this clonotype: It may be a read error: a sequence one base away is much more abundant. The CDR3 coding sequence is TGTACCAGCAGTTTTATCCCCTCGGACAGGGCTAATGGCTACACCTTC. Protein product: CTSSFIPSDRANGYTF. The V and J genes are TRBV27 and TRBJ1-2; 8 bases line up with TRBD1. The germline V gene encodes CDR1 MNHEY and CDR2 SMNVEV (reference sequence). The CDR3 sequence is 16 residues long.

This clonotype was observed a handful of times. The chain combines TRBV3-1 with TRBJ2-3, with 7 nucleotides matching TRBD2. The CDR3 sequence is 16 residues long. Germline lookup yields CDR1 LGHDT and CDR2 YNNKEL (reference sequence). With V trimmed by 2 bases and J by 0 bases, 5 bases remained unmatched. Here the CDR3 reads CASSQRTGGSTDTQYF. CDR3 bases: TGTGCCAGCAGCCAAAGAACCGGGGGGAGCACAGATACGCAGTATTTT.

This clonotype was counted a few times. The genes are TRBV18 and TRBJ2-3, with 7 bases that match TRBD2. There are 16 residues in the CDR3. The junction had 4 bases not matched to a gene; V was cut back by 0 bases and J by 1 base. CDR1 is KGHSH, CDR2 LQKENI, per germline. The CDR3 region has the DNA TGTGCCAGCTCACCACCTCGACTAGCTCGCACAGATACGCAGTATTTT. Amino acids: CASSPPRLARTDTQYF.

In DNA form, the CDR3 reads TGTGCCAGCAGCTTACAGCCGGGTGGGCAGTCCCTCCACTTT. Amino acid sequence: CASSLQPGGQSLHF. This chain links TRBV7-2 with TRBJ1-6, with D hard to call. V shed 2 bases and J shed 14 bases, with 16 bases lying between them. The germline CDR1 and CDR2 sequences are SGHTA and FQGNSA. CDR3 length equals 14 residues.

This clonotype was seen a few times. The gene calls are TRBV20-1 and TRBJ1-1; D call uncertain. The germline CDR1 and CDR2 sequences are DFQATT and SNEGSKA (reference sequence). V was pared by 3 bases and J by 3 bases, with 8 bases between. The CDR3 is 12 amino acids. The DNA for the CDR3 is TGCAGTGCTAGGCAGGATTACACTGAAGCTTTCTTT. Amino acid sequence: CSARQDYTEAFF.

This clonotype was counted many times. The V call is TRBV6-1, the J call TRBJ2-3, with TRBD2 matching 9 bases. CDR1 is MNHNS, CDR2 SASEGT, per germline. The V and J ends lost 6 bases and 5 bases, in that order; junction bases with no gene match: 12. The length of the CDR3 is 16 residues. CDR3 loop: CASSPAGTSRGDTQYF. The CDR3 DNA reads TGTGCCAGCAGCCCCGCGGGGACTAGCCGCGGAGATACGCAGTATTTT.

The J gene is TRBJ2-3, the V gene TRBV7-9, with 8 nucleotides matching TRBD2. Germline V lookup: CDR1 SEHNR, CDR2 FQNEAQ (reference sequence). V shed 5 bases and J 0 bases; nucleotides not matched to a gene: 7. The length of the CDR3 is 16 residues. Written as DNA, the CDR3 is TGTGCCAGCAGCCCGGGCGAGCGGGGGAGCACAGATACGCAGTATTTT. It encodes CASSPGERGSTDTQYF.